The TCR beta chain under discussion was sequenced for a study of T cells in Graves' hyperthyroidism and ophthalmopathy. General study points: Researchers report that a 13 V-J model separated ophthalmopathy from stable hyperthyroidism.

This CDR3 is built from 15 residues. V was clipped by 3 bases and J by 5 bases; unmatched bases: 8. Looked up from germline, CDR1 is LGHNT and CDR2 is FRNRAP. With respect to this clonotype: No antigen is known for it.

Patients having uncontrolled infection, another autoimmune disease, pregnancy or lactation were not included. Researchers took RNA transcripts and amplified the TCR beta CDR3 regions from them. An initial round of RT-PCR targeting the TCR CDR3 relied on the HTBI primer set. Each CDR3 protein gets one entry after TCRdb re-called the multiplex PCR reads with MiXCR. There are about 400,000 distinct CDR3 sequences in the sample; over 11% occur only once, and 25% to 30% lies in the top ten. The V and J genes are TRBV12-5 and TRBJ1-1, with 8 bases matching TRBD1. The source material was blood. The source of this sequence is a man aged 45 to 65 with Graves' ophthalmopathy. The CDR3 loop reads CASGLRTGPGTEAFF. CDR3 nucleotides: TGTGCTAGTGGTTTAAGGACAGGGCCGGGAACTGAAGCTTTCTTT.